This T cell receptor (beta chain) is drawn from a study of T-cell reconstitution after alpha-beta-depleted transplantation in children. Broader study findings: TCRbeta diversity was high at day 60 in some patients (a result of surviving recipient T cells and thymic progenitors). Fresh T-cell production supplied most of the T-cell counts and diversity seen one year after transplant. Reportedly, roughly two months post-transplant, alpha-beta T cells arose from several hundred expanded graft clones.

Ten or more counts support this clonotype. What it recognizes is unknown. CDR3 size: 14 residues. The germline V gene encodes CDR1 SGHDN and CDR2 FVKESK. V dropped 4 bases and J dropped 10 bases, with 17 bases sitting between them. Molecular barcoding with unique molecular identifiers was used for the TCRbeta library. TCRdb redid the calling of the PCR reads with MiXCR, one entry per CDR3 protein. The sample carries fewer than 1 million distinct CDR3 sequences, approximately 15% recorded once. This specimen consisted of PBMCs, mostly from graft donor cells, obtained 360 days after TCRalphabeta/CD19-depleted stem cell transplant. The J gene is TRBJ2-1, the V gene TRBV14; maybe TRBD1 (6 bases). The source is a male patient younger than 18 who had a stem cell transplant for acute lymphoblastic leukemia, so the T cells may come from the graft donor. The CDR3 DNA follows: TGTGCCAGCAGCCGGGACACCGCACTACGAGAGCAGTTCTTC. Translation gives CASSRDTALREQFF.